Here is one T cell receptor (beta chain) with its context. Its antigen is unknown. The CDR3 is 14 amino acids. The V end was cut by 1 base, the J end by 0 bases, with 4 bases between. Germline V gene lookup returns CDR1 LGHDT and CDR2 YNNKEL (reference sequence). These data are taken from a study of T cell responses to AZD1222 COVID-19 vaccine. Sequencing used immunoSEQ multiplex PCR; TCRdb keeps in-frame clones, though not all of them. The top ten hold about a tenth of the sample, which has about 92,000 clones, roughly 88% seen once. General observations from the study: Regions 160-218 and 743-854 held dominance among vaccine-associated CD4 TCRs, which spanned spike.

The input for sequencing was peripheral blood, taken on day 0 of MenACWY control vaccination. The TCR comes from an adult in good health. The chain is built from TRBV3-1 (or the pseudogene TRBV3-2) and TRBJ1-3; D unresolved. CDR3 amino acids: CASSQGGSGNTIYF. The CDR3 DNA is TGTGCCAGCAGCCAAGGTGGCTCTGGAAACACCATATATTTT.